The clone carrying this T cell receptor (beta chain) occurred a few times. Its target is not known. Trimming removed 5 bases from V and 6 bases from J, with 13 bases in between. Germline values: CDR1 KGHDR, CDR2 SFDVKD. The CDR3 has 14 amino acids. The data were taken from a study of CD8 T cells in ankylosing spondylitis. Whole-study findings and limits: Clones linked with disease were CD8+ and fairly uncommon in the peripheral blood. The study identified a TCR beta motif of several highly homologous variants that appeared characteristic of ankylosing spondylitis blood.

MiXCR, run by TCRdb on the 5' RACE reads, gives a single entry per CDR3 protein. The table has under 950,000 distinct CDR3 sequences, 15% to 20% seen once. This TCR was recovered from a male donor with ankylosing spondylitis. Specimen: blood, either unsorted or a sorted T cell fraction (not recorded which). The rearrangement joins TRBV24-1 to TRBJ2-1; D is possibly TRBD1 (6 bases). The CDR3 region is CATSGQEVFNEQFF. The DNA of the CDR3 is TGTGCCACCAGTGGACAGGAAGTCTTCAATGAGCAGTTCTTC.